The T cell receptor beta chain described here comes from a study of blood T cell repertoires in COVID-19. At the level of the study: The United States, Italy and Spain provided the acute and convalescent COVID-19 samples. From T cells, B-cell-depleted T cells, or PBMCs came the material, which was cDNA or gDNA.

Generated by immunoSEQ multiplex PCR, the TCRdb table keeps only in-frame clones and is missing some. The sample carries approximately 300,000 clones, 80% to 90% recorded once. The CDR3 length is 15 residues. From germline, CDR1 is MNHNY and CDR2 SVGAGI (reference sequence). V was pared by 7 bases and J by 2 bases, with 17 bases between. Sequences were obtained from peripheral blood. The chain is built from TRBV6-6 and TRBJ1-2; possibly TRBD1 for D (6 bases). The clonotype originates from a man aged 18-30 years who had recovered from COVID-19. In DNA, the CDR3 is TGTGCCAGCACCTTCACCGAGCAGGGGAACTATGGCTACACCTTC. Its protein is CASTFTEQGNYGYTF.